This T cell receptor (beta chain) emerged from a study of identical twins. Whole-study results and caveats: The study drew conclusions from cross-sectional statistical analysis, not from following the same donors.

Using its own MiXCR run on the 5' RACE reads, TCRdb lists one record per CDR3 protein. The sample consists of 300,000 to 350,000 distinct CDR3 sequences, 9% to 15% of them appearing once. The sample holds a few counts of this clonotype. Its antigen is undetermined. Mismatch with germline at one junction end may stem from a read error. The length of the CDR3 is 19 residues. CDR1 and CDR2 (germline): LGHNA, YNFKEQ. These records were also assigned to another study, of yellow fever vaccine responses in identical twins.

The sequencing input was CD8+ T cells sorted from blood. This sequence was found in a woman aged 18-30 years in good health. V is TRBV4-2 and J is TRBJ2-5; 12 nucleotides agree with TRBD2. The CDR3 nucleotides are TGTGCCAACAGCCAAGGGCTTTCTAGCGGGGGGGCGTTCGGAGAGACCCAGTACTTC. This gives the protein CANSQGLSSGGAFGETQYF.